The present TCR beta chain was sequenced within a study of control samples from healthy donors and cancer patients. Produced via immunoSEQ multiplex PCR; TCRdb's table is partial and in-frame only. Among some 130,000 clones, approximately 94% were seen once, and the ten largest hold roughly 1.7%. The CDR3 totals 14 residues. Germline lookup yields CDR1 SGDLS and CDR2 YYNGEE. Trimming stripped 0 bases from V and 6 bases from J, with 12 bases between. The TCR originated in a man aged 45-65 years with head and neck cancer. Sequencing used PBMCs. This chain links TRBV9 with TRBJ1-1; the D gene is possibly TRBD1 (5 bases). DNA for the CDR3: TGTGCCAGCAGCGTAGACCCCGGGGGGTCTGAAGCTTTCTTT. Amino acids: CASSVDPGGSEAFF.